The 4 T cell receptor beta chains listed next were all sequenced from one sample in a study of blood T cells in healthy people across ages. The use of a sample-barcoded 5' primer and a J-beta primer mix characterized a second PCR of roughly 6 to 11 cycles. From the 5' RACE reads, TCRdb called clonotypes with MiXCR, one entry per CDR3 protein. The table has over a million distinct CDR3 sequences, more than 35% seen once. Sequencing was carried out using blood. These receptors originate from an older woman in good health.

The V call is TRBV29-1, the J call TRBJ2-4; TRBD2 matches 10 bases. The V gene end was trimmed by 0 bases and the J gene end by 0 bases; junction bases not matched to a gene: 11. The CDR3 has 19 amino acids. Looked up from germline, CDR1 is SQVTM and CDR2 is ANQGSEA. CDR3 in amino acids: CSVEEWEREGHLAKNIQYF. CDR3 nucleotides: TGCAGCGTTGAAGAATGGGAGCGGGAGGGCCACCTAGCCAAAAACATTCAGTACTTC.

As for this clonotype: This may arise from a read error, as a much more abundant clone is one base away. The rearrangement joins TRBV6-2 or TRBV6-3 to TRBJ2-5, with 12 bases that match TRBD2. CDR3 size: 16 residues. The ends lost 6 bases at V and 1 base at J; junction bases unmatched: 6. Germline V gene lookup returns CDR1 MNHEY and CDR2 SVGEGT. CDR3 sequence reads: CASSRTSGGFQETQYF. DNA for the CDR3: TGTGCCAGCAGCCGAACTAGCGGGGGGTTCCAAGAGACCCAGTACTTC.

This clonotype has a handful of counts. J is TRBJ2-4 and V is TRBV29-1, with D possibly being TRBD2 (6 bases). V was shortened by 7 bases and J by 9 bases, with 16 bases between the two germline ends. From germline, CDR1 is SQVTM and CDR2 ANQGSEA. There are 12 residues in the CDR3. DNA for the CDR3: TGCAGCGCAAGCAGGCCCGGGAGCATTCAGTACTTC. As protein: CSASRPGSIQYF.

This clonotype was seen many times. CDR3 loop: CASSDEGAQYF. The CDR3 DNA is TGTGCCAGCAGTGACGAGGGAGCCCAGTACTTC. This sequence joins TRBV2 and TRBJ2-5; maybe TRBD2 (5 bases). Trimming removed 3 bases from V and 9 bases from J, with 8 bases in between. The CDR3 consists of 11 residues. Per germline, CDR1 SNHLY and CDR2 FYNNEI.